This TCR beta chain is from a study of response to subunit inactivated influenza vaccine. Overall study results and limits: That few new T cells are recruited by each seasonal influenza vaccination was the authors' suggestion.

CDR3 length: 13 residues. V lost 4 bases and J 3 bases, leaving 11 bases between the germline ends. Germline CDR1 reads SQVTM; CDR2 reads ANQGSEA. TCRdb re-derived calls from the RT-PCR reads in MiXCR, one entry per CDR3 protein. The top ten hold about 2.8% of the sample, which has about 540,000 distinct CDR3 sequences, approximately 22% seen once. Regarding this clonotype: Antigen: not known.

These data were also reused for a study on T cells expressing NK-cell markers. This second report adds: Beta-chain TCR cDNA was generated via 5'RACE template switching with UMIs. Underlying the TCR beta repertoires were sorted CD3+CD56+NKG2C+, CD3+CD56+NKG2C- and CD3+CD56-NKG2C+ T cells. Seven donors tested HCMV-seropositive and one tested seronegative among the eight sequenced. The HCMV specificity of the expanded NKG2C+ T cell clones stayed unresolved.

The starting material was CD4+ T cells sorted from PBMCs, obtained roughly 12 days after vaccination. This receptor was taken from a man aged 45-60 years who received an inactivated influenza vaccine. The chain carries TRBV29-1 and TRBJ2-3, with D possibly being TRBD1 (5 bases). CDR3 sequence reads: CSVAGRATDTQYF. The CDR3 coding sequence is TGCAGCGTTGCTGGCAGGGCTACAGATACGCAGTATTTT.